The rows below give T cell receptor beta chains drawn from one sample of a study of T cell responses to AZD1222 COVID-19 vaccine. Method: immunoSEQ multiplex PCR; TCRdb's copy keeps in-frame clones and lacks some. The sample holds more than 95,000 clones, over 75% seen once. The sequenced sample was peripheral blood, obtained on day 0 of AZD1222 vaccination. These receptors all come from an adult in good health. The CDR3 runs from the conserved cysteine through the conserved F or W. The D gene is left open where the match is weak. The size of a clone is reported for some rows only, either as once, few or many, or as a class for expanded clones.

d_gene	v_gene	abundance	j_gene	CDR3nt	CDR3aa
NA	TRBV4-1	NA	TRBJ2-7	TGCGCCAGCAGCCAACCTCGGACAGTTAGCGGCGAGCAGTACTTC	CASSQPRTVSGEQYF
TRBD1	TRBV7-9	NA	TRBJ2-5	TGTGCCAGCAGCTTCCCCCGGACAGGGTTCCAAGAGACCCAGTACTTC	CASSFPRTGFQETQYF
TRBD1	TRBV6-5	NA	TRBJ1-5	TGTGCCAGCACCAGGACAGGCGGAAATCAGCCCCAGCATTTT	CASTRTGGNQPQHF
NA	TRBV21-1	NA	TRBJ1-6	TGTGCCAGCAGCAAAGACGGATCACCCCTCCACTTT	CASSKDGSPLHF
NA	TRBV5-1	NA	TRBJ2-7	TGCGCCAGCAGCTTCTCGCGGGATTCCGAGCAGTACTTC	CASSFSRDSEQYF
NA	TRBV5-1	NA	TRBJ1-1	TGCGCCAGCAGCTTGGGGAGGGAAAGGGAAGCTTTCTTT	CASSLGREREAFF
TRBD2	TRBV7-6	NA	TRBJ2-7	TGTGCCAGCAGTCCAATCGGGACTAGCGGGGCCTACGAGCAGTACTTC	CASSPIGTSGAYEQYF
NA	TRBV11-2	NA	TRBJ2-1	TGTGCCAGCAGCGGGGGCATTGAGGGAAATTCCTACAATGAGCAGTTCTTC	CASSGGIEGNSYNEQFF
NA	TRBV29-1	NA	TRBJ1-2	TGCAGCGTTGGGGCAGACACCTTC	CSVGADTF
NA	TRBV6-5	NA	TRBJ2-7	TGTGCCAGCAGCCTGAAACAGGTCTCCTACGAGCAGTACTTC	CASSLKQVSYEQYF
TRBD1	TRBV28	NA	TRBJ1-5	TGTGCCAGCAGTTTACGCTCAGGGGGTAGCAATCAGCCCCAGCATTTT	CASSLRSGGSNQPQHF
NA	TRBV5-5	NA	TRBJ2-7	TGTGCCAGCAGCTTTGACTGGACCTACGAGCAGTACTTC	CASSFDWTYEQYF
TRBD2	TRBV4-2	NA	TRBJ2-1	TGTGCCAGCAGCCAAGAGGGGCGTGTAGCGGGGGTGAATGAGCAGTTCTTC	CASSQEGRVAGVNEQFF
TRBD2	TRBV27	NA	TRBJ2-1	TGTGCCAGCAGTTCCAGTCCGACTACTAGCGGGAGCTACAATGAGCAGTTCTTC	CASSSSPTTSGSYNEQFF
NA	TRBV10-3	NA	TRBJ1-2	TGTGCCATCAGTTCGACGGATACTTATGGCTACACCTTC	CAISSTDTYGYTF
NA	TRBV12-3/TRBV12-4	NA	TRBJ2-7	TGTGCCAGCAGACAAACAAAGGGTAACGAGCAGTACTTC	CASRQTKGNEQYF
NA	TRBV4-1	NA	TRBJ1-1	TGCGCCAGCAGCCTCGGGACGCAGATGAACACTGAAGCTTTCTTT	CASSLGTQMNTEAFF
TRBD1	TRBV28	NA	TRBJ1-1	TGTGCCAGTTTATCAGGACAGGACGTGATCGCTTTCTTT	CASLSGQDVIAFF
NA	TRBV7-2	NA	TRBJ2-3	TGTGCCAGCAGCTTCTACACAGATACGCAGTATTTT	CASSFYTDTQYF
NA	TRBV11-2	NA	TRBJ2-5	TGTGCCAGCAGCACCTCACGGACCCTGGGTGAAGAGACCCAGTACTTC	CASSTSRTLGEETQYF
NA	TRBV5-4	NA	TRBJ2-7	TGTGCCAGCAGGCCCGCCGGGACGGTGACCTACGAGCAGTACTTC	CASRPAGTVTYEQYF
NA	TRBV2	NA	TRBJ2-7	TGTGCCAGCCAGATTGGGATAAGCTCCTACGAGCAGTACTTC	CASQIGISSYEQYF
TRBD2	TRBV7-9	NA	TRBJ2-1	TGTGCCAGCAGCCAGACTAGCAACGCCTACAATGAGCAGTTCTTC	CASSQTSNAYNEQFF
NA	TRBV28	NA	TRBJ2-7	TGTGCCAGCAGCCAACCCTACGAGCAGTACTTC	CASSQPYEQYF
NA	TRBV6-5	NA	TRBJ1-3	TGTGCCAGCAGTTACCGAGGCTCTGGAAACACCATATATTTT	CASSYRGSGNTIYF
NA	TRBV10-3	NA	TRBJ2-5	TGTGCCATCAGTGAGGGGAGGAAGAACCAAGAGACCCAGTACTTC	CAISEGRKNQETQYF
NA	TRBV4-1	NA	TRBJ1-3	TGCGCCAGCAGCCCGCTGGCCGGGCAGGATACATCTGGAAACACCATATATTTT	CASSPLAGQDTSGNTIYF
NA	TRBV3-1/TRBV3-2	NA	TRBJ2-1	TGTGCCAGCACCACCAACGGGTTCCATGAGCAGTTCTTC	CASTTNGFHEQFF
TRBD1	TRBV7-8	NA	TRBJ1-6	TGTGCCAGCAGCCGACAGGGTCTGCGCTCACCCCTCCACTTT	CASSRQGLRSPLHF
NA	TRBV6-5	NA	TRBJ1-1	TGTGCCAGCACCACGGGGGGTGGGATGAACACTGAAGCTTTCTTT	CASTTGGGMNTEAFF
NA	TRBV27	NA	TRBJ1-1	TGTGCCAGCAGTTTCCCCGGACTTGAAGCTTTCTTT	CASSFPGLEAFF
TRBD2	TRBV7-3	NA	TRBJ2-2	TGTGCCAGCAGCCTGGGACTAGCGGGGGCCGGCGGGGAGCTGTTTTTT	CASSLGLAGAGGELFF
NA	TRBV5-1	NA	TRBJ1-1	TGCGCCAGCAGCTTGGGACCCCTGAACACTGAAGCTTTCTTT	CASSLGPLNTEAFF
TRBD1	TRBV10-3	NA	TRBJ1-2	TGTGCCATCGGCGACAGGGCTGGAGTCTATGGCTACACCTTC	CAIGDRAGVYGYTF
NA	TRBV7-2	NA	TRBJ2-3	TGTGCCAGCAGCCGCGGGACAAATAAATACACAGATACGCAGTATTTT	CASSRGTNKYTDTQYF
NA	TRBV4-1	NA	TRBJ1-5	TGCGCCAGCAGCCAAACCAGGGTACGCGGCAATCAGCCCCAGCATTTT	CASSQTRVRGNQPQHF
NA	TRBV5-1	NA	TRBJ2-5	TGCGCCAGCAGCTTCCAGGGACAAGAGACCCAGTACTTC	CASSFQGQETQYF
NA	TRBV18	once	TRBJ2-5	TGTGCCAGCTCACCGGGCCATCAAGAGACCCAGTACTTC	CASSPGHQETQYF
NA	TRBV19	NA	TRBJ2-3	TGTGCCAGTAGATACGGGACCACAGATACGCAGTATTTT	CASRYGTTDTQYF
NA	TRBV7-3	NA	TRBJ2-5	TGTGCCAGCAGCTCCGGGGAGACCCAGTACTTC	CASSSGETQYF
TRBD1	TRBV6-5	NA	TRBJ1-1	TGTGCCAGCAGGGGACAGTCCACTGAAGCTTTCTTT	CASRGQSTEAFF
NA	TRBV6-5	NA	TRBJ1-1	TGTGCCAGCAGGATAGTGGGGGACACTGAAGCTTTCTTT	CASRIVGDTEAFF
NA	TRBV24-1	NA	TRBJ2-3	TGTGCCACCACAGATGCCACAGATACGCAGTATTTT	CATTDATDTQYF
NA	TRBV27	NA	TRBJ1-1	TGTGCCAGCAGTCCTGGACGGCTGAACACTGAAGCTTTCTTT	CASSPGRLNTEAFF
NA	TRBV3-1/TRBV3-2	NA	TRBJ1-6	TGTGCCAGCAGCCCTCGGGACATCAATTCACCCCTCCACTTT	CASSPRDINSPLHF
NA	TRBV28	NA	TRBJ2-7	TGTGCCAGCAGTTTAACGGCGAACGAGCAGTACTTC	CASSLTANEQYF